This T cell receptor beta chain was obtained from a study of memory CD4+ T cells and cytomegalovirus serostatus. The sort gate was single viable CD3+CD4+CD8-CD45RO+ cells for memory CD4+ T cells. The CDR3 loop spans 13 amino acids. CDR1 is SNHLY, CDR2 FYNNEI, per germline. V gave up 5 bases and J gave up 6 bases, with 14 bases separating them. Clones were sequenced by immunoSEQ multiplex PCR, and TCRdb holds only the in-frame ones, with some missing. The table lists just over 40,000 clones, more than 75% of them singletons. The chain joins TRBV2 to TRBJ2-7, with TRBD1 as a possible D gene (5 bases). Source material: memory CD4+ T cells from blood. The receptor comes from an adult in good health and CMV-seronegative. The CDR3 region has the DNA TGTGCCAGCAGTTTTCCCGGTAGGGGCGAGCAGTACTTC. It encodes CASSFPGRGEQYF.